This T cell receptor beta chain was identified during a study of beta chain features in type 1 diabetes. Of the isolated RNA, all was reverse transcribed, and so the sequenced material was expressed TCRB transcripts. The repertoire was sequenced with immunoSEQ multiplex PCR; TCRdb's copy has only in-frame clones and lacks some. The data hold a few hundred thousand clones, with about 13% observed a single time. Regarding the study as a whole: In every one of the four CD4+ subsets, TCRB CDR3s were moderately but significantly shorter in Type 1 diabetes patients.

Germline V gene lookup returns CDR1 SGHDN and CDR2 FVKESK. The length of the CDR3 is 16 residues. V was clipped by 0 bases and J by 5 bases; unmatched bases: 8. This clone was counted a few times. Its antigen remains unknown. This TCR derives from a woman between 18 and 29 years old with type 1 diabetes. The specimen was naive CD4+ T cells from blood. This sequence joins TRBV14 and TRBJ2-7; 9 nucleotides match TRBD1. CDR3 loop: CASSQDLPGQGNEQYF. The CDR3 coding sequence is TGTGCCAGCAGCCAAGATCTCCCGGGACAGGGAAACGAGCAGTACTTC.